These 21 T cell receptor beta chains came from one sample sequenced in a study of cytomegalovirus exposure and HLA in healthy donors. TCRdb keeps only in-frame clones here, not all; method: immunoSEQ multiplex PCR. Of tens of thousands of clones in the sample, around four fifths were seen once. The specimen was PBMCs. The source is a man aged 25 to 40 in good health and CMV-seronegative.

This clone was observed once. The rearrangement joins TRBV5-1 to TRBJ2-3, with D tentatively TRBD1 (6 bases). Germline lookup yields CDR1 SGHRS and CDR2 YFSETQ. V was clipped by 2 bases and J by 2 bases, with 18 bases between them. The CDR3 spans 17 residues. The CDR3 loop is CASSFGLLRDTTDTQYF. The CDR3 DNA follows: TGCGCCAGCAGCTTCGGATTACTTCGGGACACCACAGATACGCAGTATTTT.

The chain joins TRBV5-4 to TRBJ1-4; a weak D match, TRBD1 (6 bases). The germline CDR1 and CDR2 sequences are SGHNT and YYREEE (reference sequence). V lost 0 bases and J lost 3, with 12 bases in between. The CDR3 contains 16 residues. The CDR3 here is CASSLDQGIANEKLFF. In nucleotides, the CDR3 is TGTGCCAGCAGCTTGGACCAGGGGATAGCTAATGAAAAACTGTTTTTT.

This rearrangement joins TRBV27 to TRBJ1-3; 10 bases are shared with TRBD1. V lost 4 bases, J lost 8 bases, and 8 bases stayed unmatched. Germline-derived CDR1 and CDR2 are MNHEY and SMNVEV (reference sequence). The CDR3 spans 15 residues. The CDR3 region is CASSSRQGARDTIYF. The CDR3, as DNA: TGTGCCAGCAGTTCAAGACAGGGGGCTCGCGACACCATATATTTT.

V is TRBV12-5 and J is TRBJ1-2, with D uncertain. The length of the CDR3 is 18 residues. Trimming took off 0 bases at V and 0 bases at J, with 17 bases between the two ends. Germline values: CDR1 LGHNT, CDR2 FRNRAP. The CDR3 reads CASGLVRRALNSNYGYTF. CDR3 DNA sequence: TGTGCTAGTGGTTTGGTACGGAGGGCTCTTAACTCTAACTATGGCTACACCTTC.

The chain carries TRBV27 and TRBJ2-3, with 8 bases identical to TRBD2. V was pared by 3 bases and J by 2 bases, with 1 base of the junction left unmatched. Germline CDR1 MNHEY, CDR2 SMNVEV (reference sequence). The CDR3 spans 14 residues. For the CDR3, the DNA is TGTGCCAGCAGTTTTAGCGGGGACACAGATACGCAGTATTTT. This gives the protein CASSFSGDTDTQYF.

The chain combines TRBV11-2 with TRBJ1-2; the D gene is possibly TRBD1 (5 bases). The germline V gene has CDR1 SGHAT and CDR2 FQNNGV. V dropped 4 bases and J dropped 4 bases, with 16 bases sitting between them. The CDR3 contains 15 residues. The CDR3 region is CASSSVGQGVYGYTF. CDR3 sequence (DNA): TGTGCCAGCAGCTCCGTCGGGCAGGGTGTCTATGGCTACACCTTC. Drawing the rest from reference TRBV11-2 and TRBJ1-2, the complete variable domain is EAGVAQSPRYKIIEKRQSVAFWCNPISGHATLYWYQQILGQGPKLLIQFQNNGVVDDSQLPKDRFSAERLKGVDSTLKIQPAKLEDSAVYLCASSSVGQGVYGYTFGSGTRLTVV.

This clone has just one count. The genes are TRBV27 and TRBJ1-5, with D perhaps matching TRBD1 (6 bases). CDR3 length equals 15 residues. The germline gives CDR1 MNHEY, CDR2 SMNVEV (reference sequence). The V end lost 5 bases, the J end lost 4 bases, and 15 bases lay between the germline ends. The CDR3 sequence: CASSPGTTHNQPQHF. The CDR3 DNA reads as TGTGCCAGCAGTCCAGGGACAACCCATAATCAGCCCCAGCATTTT.

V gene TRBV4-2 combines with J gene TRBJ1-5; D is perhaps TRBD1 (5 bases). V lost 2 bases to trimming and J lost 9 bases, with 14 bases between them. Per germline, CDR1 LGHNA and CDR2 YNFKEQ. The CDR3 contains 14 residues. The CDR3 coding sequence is TGTGCCAGCAGCCAACAAGGACATCCTTGGCCCCAGCATTTT. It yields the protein CASSQQGHPWPQHF.

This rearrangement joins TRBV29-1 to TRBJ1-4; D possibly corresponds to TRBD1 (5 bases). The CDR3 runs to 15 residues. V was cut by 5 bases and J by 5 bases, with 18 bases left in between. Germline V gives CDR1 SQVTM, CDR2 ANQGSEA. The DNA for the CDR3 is TGCAGCGTTAGTGGTCTGGGGGGACCGAATGAAAAACTGTTTTTT. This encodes CSVSGLGGPNEKLFF.

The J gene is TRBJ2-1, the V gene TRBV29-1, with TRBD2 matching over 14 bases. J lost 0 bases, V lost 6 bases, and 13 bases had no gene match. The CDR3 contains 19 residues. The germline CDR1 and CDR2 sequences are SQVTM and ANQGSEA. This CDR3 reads CSVRGGGLAGGLSYNEQFF. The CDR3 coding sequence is TGCAGCGTGAGGGGGGGCGGACTAGCGGGAGGCCTCTCCTACAATGAGCAGTTCTTC.

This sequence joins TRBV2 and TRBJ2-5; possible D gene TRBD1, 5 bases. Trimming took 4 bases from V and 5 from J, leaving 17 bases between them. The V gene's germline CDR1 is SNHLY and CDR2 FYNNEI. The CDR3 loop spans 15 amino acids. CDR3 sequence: CASSADTLEAETQYF. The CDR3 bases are TGTGCCAGCAGTGCGGACACTCTCGAGGCGGAGACCCAGTACTTC.

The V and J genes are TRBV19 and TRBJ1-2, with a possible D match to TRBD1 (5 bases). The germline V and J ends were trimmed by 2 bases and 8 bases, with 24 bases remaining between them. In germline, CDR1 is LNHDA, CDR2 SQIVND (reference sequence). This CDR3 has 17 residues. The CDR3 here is CASSISLPGREGRGYTF. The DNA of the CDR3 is TGTGCCAGTAGTATATCTTTGCCGGGACGGGAGGGGAGAGGCTACACCTTC.

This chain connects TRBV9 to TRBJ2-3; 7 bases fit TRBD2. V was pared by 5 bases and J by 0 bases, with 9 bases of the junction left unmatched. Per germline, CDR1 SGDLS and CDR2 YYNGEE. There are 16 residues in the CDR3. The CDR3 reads CASSPGLQTSTDTQYF. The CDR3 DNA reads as TGTGCCAGCAGTCCGGGACTACAAACTAGCACAGATACGCAGTATTTT.

This CDR3 reads CASSVRQGDGTQYF. DNA of the CDR3: TGCGCCAGCAGCGTTCGACAGGGGGACGGGACCCAGTACTTC. This chain joins TRBV5-1 and TRBJ2-5, with 9 bases identical to TRBD1. This CDR3 has 14 residues. Germline assignment: CDR1 SGHRS and CDR2 YFSETQ. Trimming cost V 4 bases and J 7 bases; bases outside gene matches: 8. The whole variable domain, remainder taken from reference TRBV5-1 and TRBJ2-5, is KAGVTQTPRYLIKTRGQQVTLSCSPISGHRSVSWYQQTPGQGLQFLFEYFSETQRNKGNFPGRFSGRQFSNSRSEMNVSTLELGDSALYLCASSVRQGDGTQYFGPGTRLLVL.

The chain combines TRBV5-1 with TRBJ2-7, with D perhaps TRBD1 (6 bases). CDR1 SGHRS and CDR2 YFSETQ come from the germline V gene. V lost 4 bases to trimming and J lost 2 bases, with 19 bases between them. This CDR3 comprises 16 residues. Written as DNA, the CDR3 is TGCGCCAGCAGCCAAGCCCGGACAGAGTTGGCCTACGAGCAGTACTTC. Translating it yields CASSQARTELAYEQYF.

CDR3 residues: CASSFTGNTEAFF. CDR3 sequence (DNA): TGTGCCAGCAGCTTCACGGGGAACACTGAAGCTTTCTTT. This sequence joins TRBV7-2 and TRBJ1-1; no firm D call. V was shortened by 3 bases and J by 1 base, with 6 bases between the two germline ends. CDR1 and CDR2 from the germline V gene are SGHTA and FQGNSA. The CDR3 runs 13 residues.

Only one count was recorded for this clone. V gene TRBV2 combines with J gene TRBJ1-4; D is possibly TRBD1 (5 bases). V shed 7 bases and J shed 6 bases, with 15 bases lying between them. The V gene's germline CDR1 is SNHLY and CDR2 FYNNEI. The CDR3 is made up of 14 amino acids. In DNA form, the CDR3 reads TGTGCCAGCAAAGGGACTTCGACGGATGAAAAACTGTTTTTT. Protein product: CASKGTSTDEKLFF.

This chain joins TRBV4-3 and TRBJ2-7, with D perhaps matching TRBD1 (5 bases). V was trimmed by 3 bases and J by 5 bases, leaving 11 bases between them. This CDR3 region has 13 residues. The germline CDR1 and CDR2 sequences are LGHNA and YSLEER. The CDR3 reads CASSQGLEHEQYF. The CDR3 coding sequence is TGCGCCAGCAGCCAGGGGCTGGAACACGAGCAGTACTTC.

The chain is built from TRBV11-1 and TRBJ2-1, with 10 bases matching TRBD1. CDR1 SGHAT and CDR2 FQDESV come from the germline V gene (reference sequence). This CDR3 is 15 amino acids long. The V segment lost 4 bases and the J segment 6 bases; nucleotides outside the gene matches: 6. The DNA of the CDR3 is TGTGCCAGCAGCTCGTTTGGGACAGGGGCCAATGAGCAGTTCTTC. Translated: CASSSFGTGANEQFF.

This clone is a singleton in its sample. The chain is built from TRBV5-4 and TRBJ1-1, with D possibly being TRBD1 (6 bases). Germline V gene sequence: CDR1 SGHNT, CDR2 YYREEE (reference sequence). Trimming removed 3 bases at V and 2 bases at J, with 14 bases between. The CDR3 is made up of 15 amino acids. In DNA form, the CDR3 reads TGTGCCAGCAGCTCTGGGGGGGGGCATAACACTGAAGCTTTCTTT. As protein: CASSSGGGHNTEAFF.

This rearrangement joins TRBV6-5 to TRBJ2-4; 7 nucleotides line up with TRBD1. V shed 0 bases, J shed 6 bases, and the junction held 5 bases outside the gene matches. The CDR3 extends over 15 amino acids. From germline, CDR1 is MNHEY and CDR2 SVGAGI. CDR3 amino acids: CASSYSTGSGNIQYF. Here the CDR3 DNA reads TGTGCCAGCAGTTACTCGACAGGGTCCGGAAACATTCAGTACTTC.